Sequencing of this TCR beta chain was carried out in a study of metastatic and nonmetastatic thyroid tumors. As for the study in general: It was across blood and tumor or nodule tissue from malignant and benign thyroid patients that repertoires were compared.

As for this clone: As yet, its antigen is unknown. A single base separates this from a much larger clone, so it may be a read error.

Per the authors' pipeline: Clinicopathological groups differed in CDR3, with these differences serving to build a distant-metastasis classifier for papillary thyroid cancer. TCRdb re-called clones via MiXCR from the PCR reads. The V and J calls and clone size are TCRdb's, not the authors'. The sample carries about 21,000 clones, roughly 22% recorded once. Whole-study findings and limits: It was reportedly found that TCR beta diversity was significantly higher in malignant thyroid tumors than in benign nodules, a difference seen in both blood and tumor samples.

V was trimmed by 1 base and J by 9 bases, leaving 10 bases between them. CDR1 and CDR2 (germline): SEHNR, FQNEAQ (reference sequence). The CDR3 loop spans 12 amino acids. All patients were untreated before thyroid surgery. The TCR was taken from a female donor with papillary thyroid cancer or a benign thyroid nodule (not recorded which). Some clones in this sample may be carry-over from other donors' samples. The sequenced sample was adjacent normal tissue. This chain connects TRBV7-9 to TRBJ2-7, with no clear D. The CDR3 DNA reads TGTGCCAGCAGCTTAGGGTCCGGCGGGCAGTACTTC. This sequence encodes CASSLGSGGQYF.